This TCR beta chain derives from a study of post-analysis software for immune sequencing data (dated by TCRdb to about 2015). For the wider study: Relapsing-remitting, secondary progressive and progressive-relapsing multiple sclerosis were recorded as disease courses, and subtype annotation was lacking for some patients. Patient repertoires were compared against ten to twelve previously published healthy control repertoires from donors aged about 6 to 26 years. A subset of samples was prepared in parallel using single-end sample barcoding, then pooled and co-amplified after Illumina adapter ligation. Overall study results and their limits: The control group was slightly older than the multiple sclerosis patient group. Patients showed significantly higher frequencies than controls for a handful of TRBV segments, among them TRBV5-6, TRBV5-1 and TRBV20-1. Significantly lower normalized Chao1 diversity was found in multiple sclerosis patients than in controls, suggesting substantial peripheral T-cell clonal expansion. Direct clustering with F measure revealed strong co-clustering of samples prepared in the same batch, which led to a batch-effect correction.

The method behind the library was PCR. The sample was run on an Illumina HiSeq 2500. Unique molecular identifiers were incorporated into TCR beta cDNA libraries to reduce PCR and sequencing biases. Every 1 to 10 million input T cells yielded approximately 500,000 cDNA molecules, meaning each molecule approximated one T cell. The patient libraries were prepared and sequenced using the same protocol as the earlier healthy control dataset. Samples belonging to the same batch were prepared together, multiplexed and sequenced on a shared HiSeq lane. In the original analysis: MIGEC was used to process the raw barcoded reads, and molecular identifier groups with only a single read were discarded before consensus assembly and CDR3 extraction. VDJtools was used for post-analysis of the clonotype tables, with diversity normalized by down-sampling every dataset to the smallest sample size. In repertoire overlap clustering, CDR3 amino acid sequences, but not nucleotide sequences, were matched to correct batch-related cross-sample contamination. Clones were called with MiXCR by TCRdb after fastp trimmed the public reads at Q25, and only in-frame beta chains were retained. For every CDR3 protein sequence, its rows merge into one entry that carries the most common genes and DNA. The V and J calls and clone size come from TCRdb's table, not from the authors' own analysis. This sample has more than 450,000 distinct CDR3 sequences in its table, and around 34% of those were observed once. About 6% of the sample rests with the top ten.

TCR beta repertoires were profiled from peripheral blood of under 15 young patients with multiple sclerosis to demonstrate the VDJtools post-analysis software. The multiple sclerosis patients were children and adolescents ranging in age from about 6 to 17 years. The germline V gene provides CDR1 SQVTM and CDR2 ANQGSEA. From the cysteine up to the phenylalanine, the CDR3 has a length of 13 residues. Only the CDR3 region is kept as DNA, spanning 39 bases read in frame from base 1. Deletion took 6 bases off V and 4 bases off J, with a span of 15 bases between the germline ends. This clonotype has only a few counts. It lacks a known antigen. Per-base quality was not reported, and no clone a single base away is much larger than it.

The sample was blood. The rearrangement joined TRBV29-1 to TRBJ2-5; TRBD1 is possibly the D segment (6 matching bases). This clonotype originated in a girl aged 2-17 years with multiple sclerosis. The nucleotide sequence reads TGCAGCGTATCAGGGGACATCCGAGAGACCCAGTACTTC. It encodes CSVSGDIRETQYF.